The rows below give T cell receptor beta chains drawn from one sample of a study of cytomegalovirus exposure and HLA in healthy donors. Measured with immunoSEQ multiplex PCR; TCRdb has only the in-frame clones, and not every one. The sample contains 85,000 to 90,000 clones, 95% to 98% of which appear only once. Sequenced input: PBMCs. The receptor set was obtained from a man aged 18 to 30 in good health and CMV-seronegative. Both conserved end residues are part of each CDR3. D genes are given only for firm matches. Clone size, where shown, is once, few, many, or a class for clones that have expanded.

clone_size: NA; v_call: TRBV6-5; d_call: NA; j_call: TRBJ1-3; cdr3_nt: TGTGCCAGCAGTGTGGACAGCTCTGGAAACACCATATATTTT; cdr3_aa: CASSVDSSGNTIYF
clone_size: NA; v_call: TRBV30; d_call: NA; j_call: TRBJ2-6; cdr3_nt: TGTGCCTGGAGTCTCGGTTCTGGGGCCAACGTCCTGACTTTC; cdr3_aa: CAWSLGSGANVLTF
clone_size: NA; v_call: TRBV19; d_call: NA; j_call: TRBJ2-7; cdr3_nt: TGTGCCAGTATTGGCGGACACCTACCTTACGAGCAGTACTTC; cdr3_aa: CASIGGHLPYEQYF
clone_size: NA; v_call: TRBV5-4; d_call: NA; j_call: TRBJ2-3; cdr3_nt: TGTGCCAGCGAGTCGCTGAGCACAGATACGCAGTATTTT; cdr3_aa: CASESLSTDTQYF
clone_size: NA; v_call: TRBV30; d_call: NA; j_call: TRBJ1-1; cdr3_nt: TGTGCCTGGAGTCCCGGGGTCGTGGAGGCTTTCTTT; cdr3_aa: CAWSPGVVEAFF
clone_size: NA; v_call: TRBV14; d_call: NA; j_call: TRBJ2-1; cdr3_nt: TGTGCCAGCAGCCAAGAGGGGCTCGCCTCCTACAATGAGCAGTTCTTC; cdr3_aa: CASSQEGLASYNEQFF
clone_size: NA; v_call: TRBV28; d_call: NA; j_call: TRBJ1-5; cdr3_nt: TGTGCCAGCAGCCAGAGGGCGGGGTCTCAGCCCCAGCATTTT; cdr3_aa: CASSQRAGSQPQHF
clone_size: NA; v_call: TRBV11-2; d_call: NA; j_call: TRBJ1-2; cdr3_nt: TGTGCCAGCACCCTACCCGGTGGTAGCTATGGCTACACCTTC; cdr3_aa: CASTLPGGSYGYTF
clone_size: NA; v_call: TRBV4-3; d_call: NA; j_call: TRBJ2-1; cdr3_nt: TGCGCCAGCAGCCTACGGGGATACAATGAGCAGTTCTTC; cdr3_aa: CASSLRGYNEQFF
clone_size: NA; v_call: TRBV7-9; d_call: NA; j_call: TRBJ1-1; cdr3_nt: TGTGCCAGCAGCTTGACGGGGGGTTCTGAAGCTTTCTTT; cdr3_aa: CASSLTGGSEAFF
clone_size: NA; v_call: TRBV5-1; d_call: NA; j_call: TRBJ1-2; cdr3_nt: TGCGCCAGCACCTGGGACAATTCTAACTATGGCTACACCTTC; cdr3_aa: CASTWDNSNYGYTF
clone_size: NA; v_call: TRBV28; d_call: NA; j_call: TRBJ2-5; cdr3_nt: TGTGCCAGCAGGGGGCCAGGAAGGGAGACCCAGTACTTC; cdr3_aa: CASRGPGRETQYF
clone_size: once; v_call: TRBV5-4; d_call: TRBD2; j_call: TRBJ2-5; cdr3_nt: TGTGCCAGCAGCTTGCGCCTAGCGGGTGTACGCGAGACCCAGTACTTC; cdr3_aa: CASSLRLAGVRETQYF